These 19 T cell receptor beta chains share one sample of origin, sequenced in a study of cytomegalovirus exposure and HLA in healthy donors. Using immunoSEQ multiplex PCR, the repertoire was profiled, and TCRdb retains in-frame clones only, with some absent. The table has under 200,000 clones, about 90% seen once. Sequencing input: PBMCs. The origin of the receptors is a woman in her late teens or twenties in good health and CMV-seropositive.

The rearrangement joins TRBV7-9 to TRBJ2-3; TRBD1 matches 7 bases. J was trimmed by 1 base and V by 3 bases; bases with no gene match: 4. Per germline, CDR1 SEHNR and CDR2 FQNEAQ (reference sequence). This CDR3 region has 15 residues. The CDR3, as DNA: TGTGCCAGCAGCTTCCTAGGACAGGGCACAGATACGCAGTATTTT. Protein sequence: CASSFLGQGTDTQYF.

This chain links TRBV11-2 with TRBJ2-5; 7 bases map to TRBD2. The germline V gene encodes CDR1 SGHAT and CDR2 FQNNGV. V trimming: 5 bases; J trimming: 3 bases; junction bases outside the gene matches: 6. The CDR3 consists of 14 residues. CDR3 loop: CASSTGLDEETQYF. The CDR3 DNA sequence: TGTGCCAGCAGCACCGGACTAGATGAAGAGACCCAGTACTTC.

This sequence joins TRBV19 and TRBJ1-4; D gene unclear. The germline gives CDR1 LNHDA, CDR2 SQIVND (reference sequence). The CDR3 extends over 15 amino acids. The V end was cut by 6 bases, the J end by 4 bases, with 15 bases between. This chain's CDR3 is CASRPNSGFNEKLFF. CDR3 in DNA: TGTGCCAGTAGGCCTAACTCAGGCTTTAATGAAAAACTGTTTTTT.

V usage is TRBV28 and J usage is TRBJ2-2, with D tentatively TRBD2 (6 bases). The germline V gene encodes CDR1 MDHEN and CDR2 SYDVKM. V was shortened by 2 bases and J by 1 base, with 8 bases between the two germline ends. The CDR3 length is 15 residues. Here the CDR3 reads CASSLNGRNTGELFF. CDR3 in DNA: TGTGCCAGCAGTTTAAACGGGAGGAACACCGGGGAGCTGTTTTTT.

The gene calls are TRBV25-1 and TRBJ1-5, with D unclear. V gave up 3 bases and J gave up 3 bases, with 12 bases separating them. The CDR3 extends over 15 amino acids. Per the germline V gene, CDR1 is MGHDK and CDR2 is SYGVNS. Written as DNA, the CDR3 is TGTGCCAGCAGTGAGGCCGGGATCCCCAATCAGCCCCAGCATTTT. Translation gives CASSEAGIPNQPQHF. Filled out from reference TRBV25-1 and TRBJ1-5, the complete variable domain reads EADIYQTPRYLVIGTGKKITLECSQTMGHDKMYWYQQDPGMELHLIHYSYGVNSTEKGDLSSESTVSRIRTEHFPLTLESARPSHTSQYLCASSEAGIPNQPQHFGDGTRLSIL.

The chain links TRBV28 to TRBJ2-7, with D possibly being TRBD1 (6 bases). Trimming took off 6 bases at V and 2 bases at J, with 20 bases between the two ends. The CDR3 is 16 amino acids. The germline V gene encodes CDR1 MDHEN and CDR2 SYDVKM. Here the CDR3 reads CASRTQGEGKTYEQYF. DNA for the CDR3: TGTGCCAGCAGAACACAGGGAGAGGGCAAAACCTACGAGCAGTACTTC.

There are a few counts of this clone. The chain links TRBV27 to TRBJ1-2, with D possibly being TRBD1 (6 bases). The ends were cut back, 6 bases at V and 6 bases at J, with 11 bases in the middle. The CDR3 is 12 residues long. Germline V CDR1 and CDR2: MNHEY, SMNVEV (reference sequence). The CDR3 sequence is CASRSYRDGYTF. CDR3 nucleotide sequence: TGTGCCAGCAGATCGTACAGGGATGGCTACACCTTC.

The CDR3 region has the DNA TGTGCCCGCCTGGGGGCGGCTCAGCCCCAGCATTTT. This gives the protein CARLGAAQPQHF. The chain combines TRBV11-3 with TRBJ1-5; a possible D gene is TRBD1 (6 bases). The V gene lost 11 bases and the J gene lost 6 bases, with 14 bases spanning the gap. The CDR3 runs to 12 residues. Germline CDR1 and CDR2: SGHNT and YENEEA.

The chain recombines TRBV6-5 with TRBJ1-2; no clear D gene. V lost 5 bases to trimming and J lost 6 bases, with 19 bases between them. The CDR3 is 15 residues long. CDR1 MNHEY and CDR2 SVGAGI come from the germline V gene. The CDR3 bases are TGTGCCAGCAGTCACCCGACGGCGGGCGGGGATGGCTACACCTTC. As protein: CASSHPTAGGDGYTF.

In DNA, the CDR3 is TGTGCCAGCAGAGGGACAGGGGAGAATGAGCAGTTCTTC. This codes for CASRGTGENEQFF. The V and J genes are TRBV7-9 and TRBJ2-1; 10 positions match TRBD1. CDR3 length equals 13 residues. V was pared by 6 bases and J by 7 bases, with 3 bases of the junction left unmatched. Germline CDR1 is SEHNR and CDR2 is FQNEAQ (reference sequence).

V and J are TRBV5-1 and TRBJ2-7, with 7 nucleotides matching TRBD2. CDR1 and CDR2 (germline): SGHRS, YFSETQ. This CDR3 comprises 15 residues. V shed 1 base, J shed 6 bases, and the junction held 10 bases outside the gene matches. The chain's CDR3 is CASSLSQVPGGEQYF. In DNA form, the CDR3 reads TGCGCCAGCAGCTTGTCCCAGGTGCCGGGGGGCGAGCAGTACTTC.

The chain recombines TRBV28 with TRBJ2-5; maybe TRBD1 (6 bases). Germline V lookup: CDR1 MDHEN, CDR2 SYDVKM. Trimming shortened V by 2 bases and J by 5 bases, and 18 bases separated the two germline ends. The CDR3 covers 16 residues. The DNA for the CDR3 is TGTGCCAGCAGTTTAATAGGGGCGGCAGGGGACGAGACCCAGTACTTC. It is translated as CASSLIGAAGDETQYF.

The rearrangement uses TRBV5-4 and TRBJ1-2, with D uncertain. CDR1 and CDR2 (germline): SGHNT, YYREEE (reference sequence). V lost 2 bases and J 3 bases, leaving 20 bases between the germline ends. The CDR3 totals 17 residues. CDR3 loop: CASSFPPPTGSYYGYTF. CDR3 bases: TGTGCCAGCAGCTTTCCTCCCCCAACGGGTTCGTACTATGGCTACACCTTC.

The CDR3 reads CASSVTSGEETQYF. For the CDR3, the DNA is TGTGCCAGCAGCGTAACTAGCGGGGAAGAGACCCAGTACTTC. The rearrangement joins TRBV9 to TRBJ2-5; 10 bases match TRBD2. V shed 1 base, J shed 3 bases, and the junction held 0 bases outside the gene matches. The CDR3 spans 14 residues. Germline CDR1 and CDR2: SGDLS and YYNGEE.

This clone has a single count. The rearrangement links TRBV7-2 to TRBJ2-7, with 13 bases aligning to TRBD2. CDR1 SGHTA and CDR2 FQGNSA come from the germline V gene. V lost 5 bases to trimming and J lost 5 bases; unmatched junction nucleotides: 6. CDR3 length: 15 residues. CDR3: CASSGTSGGEDEQYF. The CDR3 DNA reads as TGTGCCAGCAGCGGAACTAGCGGGGGGGAGGACGAGCAGTACTTC.

The genes are TRBV30 and TRBJ2-4, with 12 bases aligning to TRBD1. The CDR3 is 16 residues long. Germline V gene sequence: CDR1 GTSNPN, CDR2 SVGIG (reference sequence). With V trimmed by 2 bases and J by 2 bases, 4 bases remained unmatched. The CDR3 coding sequence is TGTGCCTGGAGTCCTCGGGACAGGGGGCCCAAAAACATTCAGTACTTC. It specifies CAWSPRDRGPKNIQYF.

This chain connects TRBV11-2 to TRBJ2-2, with 10 nucleotides matching TRBD2. From germline, CDR1 is SGHAT and CDR2 FQNNGV. V shed 1 base and J 3 bases; nucleotides not matched to a gene: 8. The CDR3 loop spans 18 amino acids. This CDR3 is CASSLVPRLAGDTGELFF. CDR3 DNA: TGTGCCAGCAGCTTAGTTCCGAGGCTAGCGGGAGACACCGGGGAGCTGTTTTTT.

CDR3 DNA: TGCGCCAGCAGCCAAGGGACAGCAGTCTCCTATAATTCACCCCTCCACTTT. This sequence encodes CASSQGTAVSYNSPLHF. The J gene is TRBJ1-6, the V gene TRBV4-1, with a tentative D call TRBD1 (6 bases). V shed 1 base and J shed 0 bases, with 10 bases lying between them. Germline CDR1 MGHRA, CDR2 YSYEKL. CDR3 length: 17 residues.

This sequence joins TRBV18 and TRBJ2-3; 10 bases map to TRBD2. Losses at the gene ends were 1 base for V and 1 base for J; bases not matched to a gene: 5. Germline V gene data show CDR1 as KGHSH and CDR2 as LQKENI. This CDR3 has 17 residues. The CDR3 DNA reads as TGTGCCAGCTCACCACTTAGGAGCGGGAGGGGCACAGATACGCAGTATTTT. Amino acid sequence: CASSPLRSGRGTDTQYF.